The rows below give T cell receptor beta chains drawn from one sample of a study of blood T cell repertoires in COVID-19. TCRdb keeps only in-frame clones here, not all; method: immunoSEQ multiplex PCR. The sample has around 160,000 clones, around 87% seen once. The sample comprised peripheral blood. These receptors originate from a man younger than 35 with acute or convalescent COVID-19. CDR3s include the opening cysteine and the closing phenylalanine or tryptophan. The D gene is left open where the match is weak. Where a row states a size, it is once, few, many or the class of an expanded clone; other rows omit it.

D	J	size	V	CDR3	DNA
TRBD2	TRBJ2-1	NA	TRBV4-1	CASSTPTSGDYNEQFF	TGCGCCAGCAGCACCCCGACTAGCGGTGACTACAATGAGCAGTTCTTC
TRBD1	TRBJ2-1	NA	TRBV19	CASRTGYNEQFF	TGTGCCAGTCGGACAGGCTACAATGAGCAGTTCTTC
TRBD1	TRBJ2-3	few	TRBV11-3	CASRDDWTGVRTDTQYF	TGTGCCAGCAGGGACGATTGGACAGGGGTCAGGACAGATACGCAGTATTTT
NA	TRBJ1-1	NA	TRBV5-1	CASTLTGSEAFF	TGCGCCAGCACCCTGACAGGATCTGAAGCTTTCTTT
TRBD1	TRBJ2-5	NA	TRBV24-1	CATSDRQGRETQYF	TGTGCCACCAGTGATCGACAGGGCAGGGAGACCCAGTACTTC
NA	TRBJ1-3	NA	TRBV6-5	CASSYFRPSSGNTIYF	TGTGCCAGCAGTTACTTTCGGCCTAGCTCTGGAAACACCATATATTTT
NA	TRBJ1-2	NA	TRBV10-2	CASSESARVNYGYTF	TGCGCCAGCAGTGAGTCGGCCAGGGTCAACTATGGCTACACCTTC
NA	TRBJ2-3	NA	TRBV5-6	CASSLGWIGSTTDTQYF	TGTGCCAGCAGCTTGGGATGGATCGGGTCCACCACAGATACGCAGTATTTT
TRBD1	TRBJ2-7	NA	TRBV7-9	CASSTPGQEYEQYF	TGTGCCAGCTCGACACCGGGACAGGAGTACGAGCAGTACTTC
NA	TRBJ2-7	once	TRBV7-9	CASSAGFTPYEQYF	TGTGCCAGCAGCGCGGGATTTACCCCGTACGAGCAGTACTTC
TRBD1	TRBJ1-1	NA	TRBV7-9	CASTLTGENTEAFF	TGTGCCAGCACCTTGACAGGGGAGAACACTGAAGCTTTCTTT
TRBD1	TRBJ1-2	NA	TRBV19	CASNLQGAPNGYTF	TGTGCCAGTAATTTACAGGGGGCTCCAAATGGCTACACCTTC
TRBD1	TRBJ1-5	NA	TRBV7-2	CASSQTGVGNQPQHF	TGTGCCAGCAGCCAGACAGGGGTTGGTAATCAGCCCCAGCATTTT
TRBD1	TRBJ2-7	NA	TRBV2	CASRGDRSRYEQYF	TGTGCCAGCAGGGGGGACAGGTCGAGGTACGAGCAGTACTTC
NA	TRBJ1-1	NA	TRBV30	CAWDTGFATEAFF	TGTGCCTGGGATACAGGGTTTGCCACTGAAGCTTTCTTT
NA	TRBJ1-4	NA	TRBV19	CASSIGTGRNEKLFF	TGTGCCAGTAGTATAGGAACAGGGAGAAATGAAAAACTGTTTTTT
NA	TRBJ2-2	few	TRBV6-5	CASTSVGRDTGELFF	TGTGCCAGCACCTCCGTGGGGCGAGACACCGGGGAGCTGTTTTTT
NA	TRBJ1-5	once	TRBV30	CAWSVQSRGNQPQHF	TGTGCCTGGAGTGTACAGTCTAGGGGAAATCAGCCCCAGCATTTT
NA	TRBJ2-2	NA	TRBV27	CASSFLNTGELFF	TGTGCCAGCAGTTTTCTGAACACCGGGGAGCTGTTTTTT
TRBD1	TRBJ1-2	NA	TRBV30	CAWSPGDRVNGGYTF	TGTGCCTGGAGTCCTGGGGACAGGGTCAATGGAGGCTACACCTTC
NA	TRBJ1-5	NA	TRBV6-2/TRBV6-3	CASSTNPIVEGVGNQPQHF	TGTGCCAGCAGCACAAACCCAATAGTGGAGGGAGTGGGCAATCAGCCCCAGCATTTT
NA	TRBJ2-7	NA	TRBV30	CAWTGAGEYEQYF	TGTGCCTGGACAGGGGCAGGGGAATACGAGCAGTACTTC
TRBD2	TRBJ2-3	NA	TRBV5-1	CASSSGLARGTDTQYF	TGCGCCAGCAGCTCTGGACTAGCTAGAGGCACAGATACGCAGTATTTT
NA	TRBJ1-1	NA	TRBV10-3	CAIREERGTEAFF	TGTGCCATCAGGGAGGAAAGGGGCACTGAAGCTTTCTTT
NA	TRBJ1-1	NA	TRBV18	CASSRGGLNTEAFF	TGTGCCAGCTCACGGGGCGGATTGAACACTGAAGCTTTCTTT
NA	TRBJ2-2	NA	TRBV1	CTSSQAGGYTGELFF	TGCACCAGCAGCCAAGCGGGGGGCTACACCGGGGAGCTGTTTTTT
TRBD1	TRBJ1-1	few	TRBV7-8	CASSSRQGGEAFF	TGTGCCAGCAGCTCCCGACAGGGTGGTGAAGCTTTCTTT
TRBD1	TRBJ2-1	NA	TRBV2	CASRGTGGDYNEQFF	TGTGCCAGCAGGGGGACAGGTGGAGACTACAATGAGCAGTTCTTC